The 25 T cell receptor beta chains below all came from one sample that was sequenced in a study of TIL therapy for anti-PD-1-resistant metastatic lung cancer. The libraries were made with immunoSEQ v3. Only in-frame clones appear in the TCRdb table, and some are missing; sequencing was by immunoSEQ multiplex PCR. The repertoire holds about 36,000 clones, with roughly 70% as singletons. Noted time point: pre-treatment sample, taken before nivolumab and TIL therapy. Specimen: blood, collected at baseline. The receptors come from a person between 30 and 80 years old with non-small cell lung cancer.

This chain joins TRBV4-3 and TRBJ2-4; unclear D gene. The germline CDR1 and CDR2 sequences are LGHNA and YSLEER. V shed 0 bases and J shed 0 bases, with 6 bases lying between them. The CDR3 totals 15 residues. CDR3 coding DNA: TGCGCCAGCAGCCAAGAGTTACTAGCCAAAAACATTCAGTACTTC. Translated, it gives CASSQELLAKNIQYF.

This chain uses TRBV5-1 with TRBJ2-5, with 7 bases lining up with TRBD2. This CDR3 has 17 amino acids. In germline, CDR1 is SGHRS, CDR2 YFSETQ. V gave up 1 base and J gave up 5 bases; unmatched junction bases: 14. CDR3: CASSLLPPGRRGETQYF. CDR3 nucleotides: TGCGCCAGCAGCTTGTTACCCCCGGGACGGCGGGGGGAGACCCAGTACTTC.

The chain uses TRBV6-4 and TRBJ2-7; D not resolved. With 5 bases removed from V and 2 bases from J, the gap between germline ends came to 13 bases. This CDR3 comprises 14 residues. The germline gives CDR1 MRHNA, CDR2 SNTAGT. This chain's CDR3 is CASSRLRLPYEQYF. The CDR3 DNA follows: TGTGCCAGCAGTCGTCTACGATTGCCCTACGAGCAGTACTTC.

The gene calls are TRBV10-3 and TRBJ2-7; D might be TRBD1 (6 bases). The V and J ends lost 2 bases and 2 bases respectively, with 10 bases between them. The CDR3 contains 14 residues. Germline CDR1 and CDR2: ENHRY and SYGVKD. The CDR3 DNA is TGTGCCATCAGTGAGGCAGGGGCCGCCTACGAGCAGTACTTC. It specifies CAISEAGAAYEQYF.

The chain employs TRBV19 and TRBJ1-6, with D uncertain. The germline gives CDR1 LNHDA, CDR2 SQIVND (reference sequence). The ends were cut back, 3 bases at V and 13 bases at J, with 16 bases in the middle. This CDR3 region has 14 residues. The CDR3: CASSMVRSSSPLHF. DNA for the CDR3: TGTGCCAGTAGTATGGTCAGATCCTCGAGTCCCCTCCACTTT.

This clone is medium-sized by share. V gene TRBV28 combines with J gene TRBJ1-2; tentative D call: TRBD1 (5 bases). The V gene's germline CDR1 is MDHEN and CDR2 SYDVKM. The CDR3 is made up of 14 amino acids. The V end lost 5 bases, the J end lost 7 bases, and 17 bases lay between the germline ends. Written as DNA, the CDR3 is TGTGCCAGCAGTCCCCGACTAGACAGCTCTGGCTACACCTTC. It encodes CASSPRLDSSGYTF.

The chain recombines TRBV6-5 with TRBJ1-2; D is unresolved. CDR3 size: 15 residues. Between the trimmed V and J ends, which lost 0 bases and 0 bases, there was a span of 8 bases. CDR1 is MNHEY and CDR2 is SVGAGI in the germline V gene. The CDR3 nucleotides read TGTGCCAGCAGTTACTCGGGCAGTTCTAACTATGGCTACACCTTC. Amino acid sequence: CASSYSGSSNYGYTF.

CDR3 region: CASSQSGRQRDYEQYF. The CDR3 coding sequence is TGCGCCAGCAGTCAATCGGGGAGGCAGAGAGACTACGAGCAGTACTTC. The V gene is TRBV23-1, the J gene TRBJ2-7; possibly TRBD2 for D (6 bases). TRBV23-1 is classed as an ORF, of uncertain function. The CDR3 extends over 16 amino acids. Trimming pared 0 bases from V and 3 bases from J, leaving 15 bases between.

The sample holds a few counts of this clone. The chain uses TRBV28 and TRBJ1-4; no clear D gene. The CDR3 contains 13 residues. V lost 6 bases to trimming and J lost 8 bases, with 13 bases between them. The germline gives CDR1 MDHEN, CDR2 SYDVKM. The CDR3 nucleotides are TGTGCCAGCAGCCGGTTGGGTTCGGAAAAACTGTTTTTT. This gives the protein CASSRLGSEKLFF.

The genes are TRBV7-6 and TRBJ2-3; TRBD2 matches 9 bases. Germline CDR1 and CDR2: SGHVS and FNYEAQ. CDR3 length: 15 residues. Germline trimming cut 5 bases from V and 1 base from J; bases unmatched to any gene: 4. CDR3 protein: CASSQSSGGTDTQYF. The CDR3 DNA reads as TGTGCCAGCAGCCAGTCTAGCGGGGGCACAGATACGCAGTATTTT.

The genes are TRBV27 and TRBJ2-1, with D unclear. V was trimmed by 5 bases and J by 3 bases, leaving 11 bases between them. The CDR3 has 14 residues. CDR1 MNHEY and CDR2 SMNVEV come from the germline V gene (reference sequence). CDR3 sequence: CASSPQGGYNEQFF. CDR3 sequence (DNA): TGTGCCAGCAGTCCGCAAGGTGGCTACAATGAGCAGTTCTTC.

The rearrangement links TRBV18 to TRBJ2-7; 7 bases agree with TRBD1. With V trimmed by 4 bases and J by 3 bases, 6 bases remained unmatched. The germline gives CDR1 KGHSH, CDR2 LQKENI. This CDR3 contains 14 residues. The CDR3 region has the DNA TGTGCCAGCTCACTAACAGGGGATGTCTACGAGCAGTACTTC. Translating gives CASSLTGDVYEQYF.

The genes are TRBV5-5 and TRBJ1-4; possible D gene TRBD1, 6 bases. Per the germline V gene, CDR1 is SGHKS and CDR2 is YYEKEE (reference sequence). There are 15 residues in the CDR3. V was shortened by 4 bases and J by 5 bases, with 15 bases between the two germline ends. The CDR3, as DNA: TGTGCCAGCAGCAAAACAGGGTTAAAAAATGAAAAACTGTTTTTT. It codes for CASSKTGLKNEKLFF. The complete variable domain, with remaining parts taken from reference TRBV5-5 and TRBJ1-4, reads DAGVTQSPTHLIKTRGQQVTLRCSPISGHKSVSWYQQVLGQGPQFIFQYYEKEERGRGNFPDRFSARQFPNYSSELNVNALLLGDSALYLCASSKTGLKNEKLFFGSGTQLSVL.

A few counts support this clone. This chain links TRBV6-5 with TRBJ2-7; D unresolved. Germline assignment: CDR1 MNHEY and CDR2 SVGAGI. This CDR3 region has 11 residues. The V and J ends lost 7 bases and 7 bases respectively, with 11 bases between them. This CDR3 reads CASTWQREQYF. The CDR3 region has the DNA TGTGCCAGCACCTGGCAGAGAGAGCAGTACTTC.

The genes are TRBV7-2 and TRBJ2-1; 8 bases line up with TRBD2. This CDR3 comprises 16 residues. In germline, CDR1 is SGHTA, CDR2 FQGNSA. V lost 0 bases, J lost 7 bases, and 8 bases stayed unmatched. CDR3 protein: CASSLAGTRIENEQFF. The CDR3 DNA reads as TGTGCCAGCAGCTTAGCGGGGACTAGAATTGAGAATGAGCAGTTCTTC.

This clone is a singleton in its sample. One end of the junction varies from germline; a read error may be responsible. The genes are TRBV5-1 and TRBJ2-5; D possibly corresponds to TRBD1 (6 bases). The CDR3 runs 12 residues. Germline V gives CDR1 SGHRS, CDR2 YFSETQ. For the CDR3, the DNA is TGCGCCAGCAGCTTGGATCAGGGGCCCTGTGACTTC. Translating gives CASSLDQGPCDF.

This clone was observed once. The rearrangement uses TRBV7-8 and TRBJ1-1; 9 nucleotides match TRBD1. CDR1 and CDR2 from the germline V gene are SGHVS and FQNEAQ. The CDR3 runs to 18 residues. The V and J ends lost 3 bases and 6 bases, in that order; junction bases with no gene match: 17. The DNA for the CDR3 is TGTGCCAGCAGCTTGCGGGGACAGGGAGAGGCTAAGAGGGCTGAAGCTTTCTTT. Its translation: CASSLRGQGEAKRAEAFF.

The chain carries TRBV28 and TRBJ1-4; D is possibly TRBD1 (5 bases). Germline V gene lookup returns CDR1 MDHEN and CDR2 SYDVKM. This CDR3 region has 14 residues. Trimming cost V 6 bases and J 6 bases, with 14 bases left between them. This CDR3 is CASRSGWADEKLFF. Here the CDR3 DNA reads TGTGCCAGCAGGTCAGGGTGGGCGGATGAAAAACTGTTTTTT.

The chain recombines TRBV7-6 with TRBJ2-7; 7 nucleotides agree with TRBD2. Germline V gene data show CDR1 as SGHVS and CDR2 as FNYEAQ. V lost 5 bases, J lost 3 bases, and 7 bases stayed unmatched. This CDR3 has 14 amino acids. In nucleotides, the CDR3 is TGTGCCAGCAGCCCTGATAGCGGGCGCTACGAGCAGTACTTC. Translated: CASSPDSGRYEQYF.

CDR3 nucleotides: TGTGCCAGCAGTCCTATGGGGCGGGTCTCTGGGGCCAACGTCCTGACTTTC. As protein: CASSPMGRVSGANVLTF. The V and J genes are TRBV28 and TRBJ2-6, with D possibly being TRBD1 or TRBD2 (5 bases each). The germline V and J ends were trimmed by 5 bases and 0 bases, with 14 bases remaining between them. The CDR3 is made up of 17 amino acids. The germline CDR1 and CDR2 sequences are MDHEN and SYDVKM.

This clone appeared a single time. The chain employs TRBV11-2 and TRBJ2-1, with D possibly matching TRBD1 (5 bases). The germline V gene encodes CDR1 SGHAT and CDR2 FQNNGV. CDR3 length: 16 residues. V gave up 5 bases and J gave up 4 bases, with 18 bases separating them. The CDR3 reads CASSPLIAGKYNEQFF. The DNA for the CDR3 is TGTGCCAGCAGCCCGCTGATCGCAGGGAAGTACAATGAGCAGTTCTTC.

The V call is TRBV7-2, the J call TRBJ1-6, with a tentative D call TRBD1 (5 bases). Per germline, CDR1 SGHTA and CDR2 FQGNSA. The CDR3 is 14 amino acids. V lost 3 bases and J lost 6, with 9 bases in between. The CDR3 loop reads CASSFGAGNSPLHF. As DNA, the CDR3 is TGTGCCAGCAGCTTTGGGGCGGGTAATTCACCCCTCCACTTT.

The chain uses TRBV7-3 and TRBJ2-2, with no clear D. Germline CDR1 SGHTA, CDR2 FQGTGA. The CDR3 consists of 16 residues. V lost 1 base, J lost 4 bases, and 13 bases lay in between. DNA for the CDR3: TGTGCCAGCAGCTTAAGGCCGCGACTGGGCACCGGGGAGCTGTTTTTT. This gives the protein CASSLRPRLGTGELFF. The whole variable domain, filled in from reference TRBV7-3 and TRBJ2-2, reads GAGVSQTPSNKVTEKGKYVELRCDPISGHTALYWYRQSLGQGPEFLIYFQGTGAADDSGLPNDRFFAVRPEGSVSTLKIQRTERGDSAVYLCASSLRPRLGTGELFFGEGSRLTVL.

In this sample, this clone turned up once. This chain connects TRBV28 to TRBJ1-5, with TRBD1 matching 9 bases. Germline CDR1 and CDR2: MDHEN and SYDVKM. This CDR3 has 19 amino acids. With 3 bases clipped from V and 3 bases from J, the junction kept 15 bases outside the gene matches. This CDR3 is CASSFFGTGTTDYNQPQHF. CDR3 sequence (DNA): TGTGCCAGCAGTTTTTTTGGGACAGGGACCACCGATTACAATCAGCCCCAGCATTTT.

The chain combines TRBV6-6 with TRBJ1-6; TRBD1 agrees at 7 bases. The CDR3 extends over 15 amino acids. The trim removed 6 bases at V and 4 bases at J, leaving 6 bases unmatched. Germline V CDR1 and CDR2: MNHNY, SVGAGI (reference sequence). DNA of the CDR3: TGTGCCAGCAGGCAGACAGGGCAATATAATTCACCCCTCCACTTT. It encodes CASRQTGQYNSPLHF.